Listed here is a single TCR beta chain. Which antigen it targets is not known. Base-call qualities are not available, and no considerably larger clone is one nucleotide away. To prepare the library, 5' RACE was applied. The instrument was an Illumina HiSeq 2500. The second PCR ran for roughly 6 to 11 cycles and used a J-beta primer mix along with a sample-barcoded 5' primer. Each TCR beta cDNA molecule received a unique molecular identifier from a template-switch 5' adaptor carrying 12 random nucleotides. Each sample yielded at least 2.5 million CDR3-containing paired-end reads. First-strand cDNA synthesis was performed from all RNA using the Mint cDNA synthesis kit, with priming by a TRBC-specific oligonucleotide. Following uracil-DNA glycosylase treatment, all cDNA underwent a first 18-cycle PCR with the universal primers M1SS and BC2_uni_R. In the source study's methods: For normalization, 1 million high-quality reads were randomly selected from each sample, with every read carrying a distinct molecular identifier. Reads with shared molecular identifiers were discarded instead of being binned into consensus sequences. CDR3 identification, clonotype clustering and error correction used MiTCR with a Q25 quality threshold and the strictest error-elimination algorithm. A nonparametric unseen species model using Euler transformation provided a lower-bound estimate of total TCR beta diversity. TCRdb passed the public sequencing reads through fastp at Q25 and MiXCR, retaining productive beta sequences. Here each entry gathers all rows of one CDR3 protein and keeps the most common genes and DNA. What appears here as the V and J calls and clone size reflects TCRdb's work, not the paper's. Counted in this sample were approximately 800,000 distinct CDR3 sequences; about 56% of them appeared once. The ten most abundant clones make up roughly 24% of the sample.

This specimen comes from a study of blood T cells in healthy people across ages (dated by TCRdb to between 2014 and 2017). Concerning the study at large: In model experiments, template switching captured about one uniquely barcoded TCR beta cDNA molecule for every two T cells. Using the same blood draw, the study looked at two additional independent replicas of 1 million unique cDNA reads for two donors, one aged 18 to 30 and the other aged 80 or older. Four age groups were formed from the donors: young (average roughly 16 years), middle-aged (less than 40), aged (62) and long-lived (82). To avoid experimental bias, donors of different ages were spread randomly across the sequencing lanes. The study measured age-related changes in TCR beta repertoire diversity using deep sequencing normalized with unique cDNA molecular identifiers.

Broader findings and caveats from the paper: Bulk unsorted PBMC profiling prevented conclusive comparison of naive and antigen-experienced compartments. Compared with the aged group, the long-lived group had more naive CD4+ T cells, fewer expanded clones and increased TCR diversity, a pattern suggesting age selection. Estimates of total diversity based on one million sequenced T cells were considered lower bounds and underestimates. The percentage of naive T cells measured by flow cytometry correlated strongly with observed TCR beta diversity. Because the CMV infection status of the donors was unknown, age-related changes in expanded clonotypes may potentially have been confounded. As age increased, observed TCR beta diversity per million T cells dropped in a roughly linear way, and a significant reduction was already evident by age 40.

Compared with germline, V lacks 6 bases and J lacks 3 bases; bases without a gene match: 3. Sequences SNHLY (CDR1) and FYNNEI (CDR2) are obtained from the germline V gene. The CDR3, cysteine through phenylalanine, is 14 amino acids long. The retained sequence is limited to the CDR3, 42 bases, with the frame set at the first base. The approximately 40 donors, aged roughly 6 to 100 years, were systemically healthy Caucasian individuals from Russia. Around 9.8 milliliters of peripheral blood were collected from each donor into EDTA-treated Vacutainer tubes. Ficoll-Paque density-gradient centrifugation was used to isolate PBMCs, with at least 7 million obtained per sample. Total RNA was extracted from PBMCs with Trizol reagent, with at least 5 micrograms obtained per sample. For every donor, flow cytometry on a PBMC aliquot measured the percentage of naive CD45RAhigh/CD27high T cells.

The sample consisted of blood. This sequence uses TRBV2 and TRBJ1-1; the central 11 bases match TRBD1. This clonotype was obtained from a man aged 40-49 years in good health. The CDR3 protein: CASRDRGLDTEAFF. The base sequence is TGTGCCAGCAGGGACAGGGGGCTTGACACTGAAGCTTTCTTT. Beyond the CDR3, the reference TRBV2 and TRBJ1-1 genes provide the residues; the full variable domain reads: EPEVTQTPSHQVTQMGQEVILRCVPISNHLYFYWYRQILGQKVEFLVSFYNNEISEKSEIFDDQFSVERPDGSNFTLKIRSTKLEDSAMYFCASRDRGLDTEAFFGQGTRLTVV.